The 27 T cell receptor beta chains given below trace back to one sample, sequenced in a study of CD8 T cells in ankylosing spondylitis. One entry per CDR3 protein results from TCRdb running MiXCR on the 5' RACE reads. The table records roughly 240,000 distinct CDR3 sequences, 8% to 10% of them present only once. Sequencing used blood, either unsorted or a sorted T cell fraction (not recorded which). The receptors derive from a female donor with ankylosing spondylitis or in good health (not recorded which).

This clonotype was found many times. This chain uses TRBV18 with TRBJ2-5; D unclear. Germline assignment: CDR1 KGHSH and CDR2 LQKENI. The CDR3 sequence is 12 residues long. The V end was cut by 2 bases, the J end by 4 bases, with 5 bases between. The CDR3 reads CASSPRGETQYF. The CDR3 DNA sequence: TGTGCCAGCTCACCAAGAGGAGAGACCCAGTACTTC.

At least ten counts were recorded for this clonotype. The chain employs TRBV6-1 and TRBJ2-1; D possibly uses TRBD1 or TRBD2 (5 bases each). Germline-derived CDR1 and CDR2 are MNHNS and SASEGT. Trimming took off 6 bases at V and 5 bases at J, with 17 bases between the two ends. This CDR3 comprises 15 residues. The DNA for the CDR3 is TGTGCCAGCAGCGAGGAGGAGACAGTCCACAATGAGCAGTTCTTC. Amino acid sequence: CASSEEETVHNEQFF.

Many counts were recorded for this clonotype. The chain has TRBV28 and TRBJ1-1, with D tentatively TRBD1 (6 bases). The CDR3 is made up of 14 amino acids. The ends were cut back, 5 bases at V and 11 bases at J, with 21 bases in the middle. Germline assignment: CDR1 MDHEN and CDR2 SYDVKM. Here the CDR3 reads CASSPPTGWVRAFF. CDR3 coding DNA: TGTGCCAGCAGTCCCCCCACAGGGTGGGTCAGGGCTTTCTTT.

This clonotype was picked up many times. V usage is TRBV5-1 and J usage is TRBJ2-7; 9 bases map to TRBD2. The junction had 10 bases not matched to a gene; V was cut back by 4 bases and J by 5 bases. The CDR3 has 15 residues. Germline V gene data show CDR1 as SGHRS and CDR2 as YFSETQ. The CDR3 is CASSVIAGVGDEQYF. CDR3 DNA sequence: TGCGCCAGCAGCGTTATAGCGGGAGTCGGGGACGAGCAGTACTTC.

This clonotype was recorded at least ten times. The genes are TRBV7-8 and TRBJ2-7; D is uncertain. V was clipped by 4 bases and J by 3 bases, with 16 bases between them. There are 15 residues in the CDR3. Germline assignment: CDR1 SGHVS and CDR2 FQNEAQ. Written as DNA, the CDR3 is TGTGCCAGCAGCTCAGAACAGATTCCAGGCTACGAGCAGTACTTC. It encodes CASSSEQIPGYEQYF.

This clonotype was seen ten or more times. This chain links TRBV12-3 or TRBV12-4 with TRBJ1-4; D might be TRBD1 (5 bases). Trimming took off 3 bases at V and 7 bases at J, with 15 bases between the two ends. The CDR3 runs 15 residues. The CDR3 coding sequence is TGTGCCAGCAGTTTCGAGCCCGGGGGGGGTGAAAAACTGTTTTTT. This encodes CASSFEPGGGEKLFF.

This clonotype was observed at least ten times. The chain employs TRBV12-3 or TRBV12-4 and TRBJ2-7; 7 bases are a match to TRBD2. The length of the CDR3 is 19 residues. V was clipped by 6 bases and J by 1 base; unmatched bases: 21. In DNA form, the CDR3 reads TGTGCCAGCAGCCGGGGGACGGCGGGAGTCGGGAGAAGGTCCTACGAGCAGTACTTC. It specifies CASSRGTAGVGRRSYEQYF.

This clonotype was seen ten or more times. The chain combines TRBV9 with TRBJ2-7, with 11 bases that match TRBD1. The ends lost 4 bases at V and 3 bases at J; junction bases unmatched: 6. There are 15 residues in the CDR3. Looked up from germline, CDR1 is SGDLS and CDR2 is YYNGEE. This CDR3 is CASSPGTGGFYEQYF. CDR3 bases: TGTGCCAGCAGCCCTGGGACAGGGGGATTCTACGAGCAGTACTTC.

This clonotype was counted a few times. V is TRBV20-1 and J is TRBJ2-1, with D tentatively TRBD1 (5 bases). Per germline, CDR1 DFQATT and CDR2 SNEGSKA (reference sequence). The CDR3 has 15 amino acids. The V and J ends lost 8 bases and 0 bases respectively, with 17 bases between them. CDR3 region: CSWGVVLGSYNEQFF. In DNA, the CDR3 is TGCAGTTGGGGCGTTGTTCTCGGCTCCTACAATGAGCAGTTCTTC.

This clonotype was counted many times. The V and J genes are TRBV20-1 and TRBJ1-6, with TRBD1 matching 8 bases. The V and J ends lost 1 base and 5 bases, in that order; junction bases with no gene match: 4. The CDR3 totals 15 residues. The germline CDR1 and CDR2 sequences are DFQATT and SNEGSKA (reference sequence). The CDR3, as DNA: TGCAGTGCTAGAGCTGGACAGGGACATAATTCACCCCTCCACTTT. It codes for CSARAGQGHNSPLHF.

This clonotype occurred many times. The chain is built from TRBV5-1 and TRBJ2-1; TRBD2 agrees at 7 bases. Germline CDR1 reads SGHRS; CDR2 reads YFSETQ. The junction had 11 bases not matched to a gene; V was cut back by 7 bases and J by 7 bases. The CDR3 runs 14 residues. CDR3 amino acids: CASHSGPGGNEQFF. CDR3 nucleotide sequence: TGCGCCAGCCACTCAGGGCCGGGGGGTAATGAGCAGTTCTTC. The variable domain in full, completed from reference TRBV5-1 and TRBJ2-1, reads KAGVTQTPRYLIKTRGQQVTLSCSPISGHRSVSWYQQTPGQGLQFLFEYFSETQRNKGNFPGRFSGRQFSNSRSEMNVSTLELGDSALYLCASHSGPGGNEQFFGPGTRLTVL.

The sample holds many counts of this clonotype. The chain joins TRBV18 to TRBJ1-2, with TRBD1 matching over 7 bases. J was trimmed by 4 bases and V by 3 bases; bases with no gene match: 5. Per germline, CDR1 KGHSH and CDR2 LQKENI. CDR3 length: 14 residues. The CDR3 sequence: CASSPLGQAYGYTF. The DNA for the CDR3 is TGTGCCAGCTCACCGCTTGGACAGGCCTATGGCTACACCTTC.

This chain connects TRBV28 to TRBJ1-1; D is possibly TRBD1 (5 bases). CDR1 MDHEN and CDR2 SYDVKM come from the germline V gene. CDR3 size: 14 residues. V was clipped by 5 bases and J by 2 bases, with 12 bases between them. CDR3 DNA: TGTGCCAGCAGTCCGCCCGGACACAACACTGAAGCTTTCTTT. It specifies CASSPPGHNTEAFF.

This clonotype was seen ten or more times. The V call is TRBV6-5, the J call TRBJ1-2; no clear D gene. The CDR3 runs 12 residues. Trimming left V 4 bases short and J 8 bases short, with 11 bases between. The V gene's germline CDR1 is MNHEY and CDR2 SVGAGI. CDR3 loop: CASSSWSRGYTF. The CDR3 DNA reads as TGTGCCAGCAGTTCATGGTCCCGGGGCTACACCTTC.

This clonotype was picked up a small number of times. This chain joins TRBV30 and TRBJ2-7; tentatively, D is TRBD2 (6 bases). Deletions cut 3 bases from V and 1 base from J, with 16 bases between. The length of the CDR3 is 15 residues. Germline V gene lookup returns CDR1 GTSNPN and CDR2 SVGIG (reference sequence). In DNA form, the CDR3 reads TGTGCCTGGAGGGGCTTCTTGGGGGGATCCTACGAGCAGTACTTC. Its protein is CAWRGFLGGSYEQYF.

This clonotype was recorded at least ten times. The V gene is TRBV9, the J gene TRBJ2-1, with D possibly being TRBD1 (6 bases). The germline V and J ends were trimmed by 2 bases and 7 bases, with 13 bases remaining between them. CDR3 size: 14 residues. Germline V gene data show CDR1 as SGDLS and CDR2 as YYNGEE. The CDR3 nucleotides read TGTGCCAGCAGCGTGGGACACAGGGAAAATGAGCAGTTCTTC. This gives the protein CASSVGHRENEQFF. Full variable domain (missing parts from reference TRBV9 and TRBJ2-1): DSGVTQTPKHLITATGQRVTLRCSPRSGDLSVYWYQQSLDQGLQFLIQYYNGEERAKGNILERFSAQQFPDLHSELNLSSLELGDSALYFCASSVGHRENEQFFGPGTRLTVL.

The sample holds a few counts of this clonotype. The gene calls are TRBV12-3 or TRBV12-4 and TRBJ2-1; D may be TRBD2 (6 bases). The CDR3 covers 18 residues. V was shortened by 2 bases and J by 0 bases, with 17 bases between the two germline ends. CDR3 DNA: TGTGCCAGCAGTTTAATCCGGGAGTGGGGCAGCTCCTACAATGAGCAGTTCTTC. It codes for CASSLIREWGSSYNEQFF.

This clonotype was seen more than once but under ten times. The chain combines TRBV11-1 with TRBJ2-6, with 8 bases matching TRBD1. The V segment lost 5 bases and the J segment 0 bases; nucleotides outside the gene matches: 9. CDR3 size: 18 residues. From germline, CDR1 is SGHAT and CDR2 FQDESV (reference sequence). The CDR3 loop is CASSIRDRFNSGANVLTF. The CDR3 DNA is TGTGCCAGCAGCATCCGGGACAGGTTTAACTCTGGGGCCAACGTCCTGACTTTC.

This clonotype appeared a few times. A single base separates this from a much larger clone, so it may be a read error. The chain has TRBV2 and TRBJ2-3, with D perhaps assigned TRBD1 or TRBD2 (5 bases each). The CDR3 consists of 15 residues. The ends were cut back, 4 bases at V and 2 bases at J, with 13 bases in the middle. Germline-derived CDR1 and CDR2 are SNHLY and FYNNEI. The CDR3 DNA sequence: TGTGCCAGCAGTGCCTTAGGGGAGAACACAGATACGCAGTATTTT. Protein product: CASSALGENTDTQYF.

This clonotype was counted ten times or more. The chain employs TRBV4-3 and TRBJ1-2; perhaps TRBD1 as D (6 bases). This CDR3 is 15 amino acids long. CDR1 and CDR2 (germline): LGHNA, YSLEER. Trimming took off 1 base at V and 0 bases at J, with 9 bases between the two ends. CDR3 amino acids: CASSQGTAANYGYTF. In nucleotides, the CDR3 is TGCGCCAGCAGCCAAGGGACAGCAGCTAACTATGGCTACACCTTC.

V is TRBV2 and J is TRBJ2-2, with D possibly being TRBD1 or TRBD2 (6 bases each). Germline assignment: CDR1 SNHLY and CDR2 FYNNEI. The CDR3 runs 14 residues. V lost 8 bases and J lost 4, with 14 bases in between. CDR3 residues: CASGGGGGTGELFF. The CDR3 region has the DNA TGTGCCAGCGGTGGTGGAGGGGGCACCGGGGAGCTGTTTTTT.

This clonotype was seen at least ten times. This chain uses TRBV7-7 with TRBJ2-1, with D maybe TRBD2 (6 bases). This CDR3 has 15 amino acids. V lost 2 bases and J 8 bases, leaving 16 bases between the germline ends. Germline V lookup: CDR1 SSHAT, CDR2 FNYEAQ (reference sequence). This CDR3 reads CASSLSNGGVDEQFF. In DNA form, the CDR3 reads TGTGCCAGCAGCTTATCGAACGGAGGGGTGGATGAGCAGTTCTTC.

This clonotype was picked up a small number of times. The chain has TRBV4-2 and TRBJ2-3; D ambiguous. Trimming shortened V by 1 base and J by 4 bases, and 12 bases separated the two germline ends. The CDR3 consists of 15 residues. Germline V gene lookup returns CDR1 LGHNA and CDR2 YNFKEQ. CDR3 coding DNA: TGTGCCAGCAGCCAAGTCGGAAGGGTATCAGATACGCAGTATTTT. Amino acids: CASSQVGRVSDTQYF.

The gene calls are TRBV7-2 and TRBJ2-7, with 9 positions matching TRBD2. Germline V gene lookup returns CDR1 SGHTA and CDR2 FQGNSA. V trimming: 5 bases; J trimming: 3 bases; junction bases outside the gene matches: 11. The CDR3 loop spans 16 amino acids. The CDR3 sequence: CASSPEWREGNYEQYF. The CDR3 bases are TGTGCCAGCAGCCCTGAGTGGCGGGAGGGTAACTACGAGCAGTACTTC. Based on the CDR3 plus reference TRBV7-2 and TRBJ2-7, the full variable domain is GAGVSQSPSNKVTEKGKDVELRCDPISGHTALYWYRQSLGQGLEFLIYFQGNSAPDKSGLPSDRFSAERTGGSVSTLTIQRTQQEDSAVYLCASSPEWREGNYEQYFGPGTRLTVT.

In this sample, this clonotype turned up many times. An end of the junction does not agree with germline; a read error may underlie this. V is TRBV6-1 and J is TRBJ2-3; D is uncertain. This CDR3 spans 14 amino acids. The V gene's germline CDR1 is MNHNS and CDR2 SASEGT. This CDR3 is CASREGIFRDTQYF. The CDR3 coding sequence is TGTGCCAGCAGGGAAGGGATCTTCCGAGATACGCAGTATTTT.

This clonotype came up a few times. This chain uses TRBV28 with TRBJ1-6; D is possibly TRBD1 (5 bases). V lost 7 bases and J 7 bases, leaving 17 bases between the germline ends. Germline-derived CDR1 and CDR2 are MDHEN and SYDVKM. This CDR3 is built from 15 residues. The CDR3 region is CASKAYGGGNSPLHF. Written as DNA, the CDR3 is TGTGCCAGCAAAGCCTACGGGGGAGGGAATTCACCCCTCCACTTT.

This clonotype was counted many times. J is TRBJ2-1 and V is TRBV20-1; TRBD2 matches at 12 bases. The J segment lost 7 bases and the V segment lost 6 bases, leaving 13 bases of the junction unmatched. CDR1 is DFQATT, CDR2 SNEGSKA, per germline (reference sequence). The CDR3 extends over 16 amino acids. This chain's CDR3 is CSAGLFASGRGNEQFF. CDR3 nucleotides: TGCAGTGCAGGACTCTTTGCTAGCGGGAGGGGTAATGAGCAGTTCTTC.